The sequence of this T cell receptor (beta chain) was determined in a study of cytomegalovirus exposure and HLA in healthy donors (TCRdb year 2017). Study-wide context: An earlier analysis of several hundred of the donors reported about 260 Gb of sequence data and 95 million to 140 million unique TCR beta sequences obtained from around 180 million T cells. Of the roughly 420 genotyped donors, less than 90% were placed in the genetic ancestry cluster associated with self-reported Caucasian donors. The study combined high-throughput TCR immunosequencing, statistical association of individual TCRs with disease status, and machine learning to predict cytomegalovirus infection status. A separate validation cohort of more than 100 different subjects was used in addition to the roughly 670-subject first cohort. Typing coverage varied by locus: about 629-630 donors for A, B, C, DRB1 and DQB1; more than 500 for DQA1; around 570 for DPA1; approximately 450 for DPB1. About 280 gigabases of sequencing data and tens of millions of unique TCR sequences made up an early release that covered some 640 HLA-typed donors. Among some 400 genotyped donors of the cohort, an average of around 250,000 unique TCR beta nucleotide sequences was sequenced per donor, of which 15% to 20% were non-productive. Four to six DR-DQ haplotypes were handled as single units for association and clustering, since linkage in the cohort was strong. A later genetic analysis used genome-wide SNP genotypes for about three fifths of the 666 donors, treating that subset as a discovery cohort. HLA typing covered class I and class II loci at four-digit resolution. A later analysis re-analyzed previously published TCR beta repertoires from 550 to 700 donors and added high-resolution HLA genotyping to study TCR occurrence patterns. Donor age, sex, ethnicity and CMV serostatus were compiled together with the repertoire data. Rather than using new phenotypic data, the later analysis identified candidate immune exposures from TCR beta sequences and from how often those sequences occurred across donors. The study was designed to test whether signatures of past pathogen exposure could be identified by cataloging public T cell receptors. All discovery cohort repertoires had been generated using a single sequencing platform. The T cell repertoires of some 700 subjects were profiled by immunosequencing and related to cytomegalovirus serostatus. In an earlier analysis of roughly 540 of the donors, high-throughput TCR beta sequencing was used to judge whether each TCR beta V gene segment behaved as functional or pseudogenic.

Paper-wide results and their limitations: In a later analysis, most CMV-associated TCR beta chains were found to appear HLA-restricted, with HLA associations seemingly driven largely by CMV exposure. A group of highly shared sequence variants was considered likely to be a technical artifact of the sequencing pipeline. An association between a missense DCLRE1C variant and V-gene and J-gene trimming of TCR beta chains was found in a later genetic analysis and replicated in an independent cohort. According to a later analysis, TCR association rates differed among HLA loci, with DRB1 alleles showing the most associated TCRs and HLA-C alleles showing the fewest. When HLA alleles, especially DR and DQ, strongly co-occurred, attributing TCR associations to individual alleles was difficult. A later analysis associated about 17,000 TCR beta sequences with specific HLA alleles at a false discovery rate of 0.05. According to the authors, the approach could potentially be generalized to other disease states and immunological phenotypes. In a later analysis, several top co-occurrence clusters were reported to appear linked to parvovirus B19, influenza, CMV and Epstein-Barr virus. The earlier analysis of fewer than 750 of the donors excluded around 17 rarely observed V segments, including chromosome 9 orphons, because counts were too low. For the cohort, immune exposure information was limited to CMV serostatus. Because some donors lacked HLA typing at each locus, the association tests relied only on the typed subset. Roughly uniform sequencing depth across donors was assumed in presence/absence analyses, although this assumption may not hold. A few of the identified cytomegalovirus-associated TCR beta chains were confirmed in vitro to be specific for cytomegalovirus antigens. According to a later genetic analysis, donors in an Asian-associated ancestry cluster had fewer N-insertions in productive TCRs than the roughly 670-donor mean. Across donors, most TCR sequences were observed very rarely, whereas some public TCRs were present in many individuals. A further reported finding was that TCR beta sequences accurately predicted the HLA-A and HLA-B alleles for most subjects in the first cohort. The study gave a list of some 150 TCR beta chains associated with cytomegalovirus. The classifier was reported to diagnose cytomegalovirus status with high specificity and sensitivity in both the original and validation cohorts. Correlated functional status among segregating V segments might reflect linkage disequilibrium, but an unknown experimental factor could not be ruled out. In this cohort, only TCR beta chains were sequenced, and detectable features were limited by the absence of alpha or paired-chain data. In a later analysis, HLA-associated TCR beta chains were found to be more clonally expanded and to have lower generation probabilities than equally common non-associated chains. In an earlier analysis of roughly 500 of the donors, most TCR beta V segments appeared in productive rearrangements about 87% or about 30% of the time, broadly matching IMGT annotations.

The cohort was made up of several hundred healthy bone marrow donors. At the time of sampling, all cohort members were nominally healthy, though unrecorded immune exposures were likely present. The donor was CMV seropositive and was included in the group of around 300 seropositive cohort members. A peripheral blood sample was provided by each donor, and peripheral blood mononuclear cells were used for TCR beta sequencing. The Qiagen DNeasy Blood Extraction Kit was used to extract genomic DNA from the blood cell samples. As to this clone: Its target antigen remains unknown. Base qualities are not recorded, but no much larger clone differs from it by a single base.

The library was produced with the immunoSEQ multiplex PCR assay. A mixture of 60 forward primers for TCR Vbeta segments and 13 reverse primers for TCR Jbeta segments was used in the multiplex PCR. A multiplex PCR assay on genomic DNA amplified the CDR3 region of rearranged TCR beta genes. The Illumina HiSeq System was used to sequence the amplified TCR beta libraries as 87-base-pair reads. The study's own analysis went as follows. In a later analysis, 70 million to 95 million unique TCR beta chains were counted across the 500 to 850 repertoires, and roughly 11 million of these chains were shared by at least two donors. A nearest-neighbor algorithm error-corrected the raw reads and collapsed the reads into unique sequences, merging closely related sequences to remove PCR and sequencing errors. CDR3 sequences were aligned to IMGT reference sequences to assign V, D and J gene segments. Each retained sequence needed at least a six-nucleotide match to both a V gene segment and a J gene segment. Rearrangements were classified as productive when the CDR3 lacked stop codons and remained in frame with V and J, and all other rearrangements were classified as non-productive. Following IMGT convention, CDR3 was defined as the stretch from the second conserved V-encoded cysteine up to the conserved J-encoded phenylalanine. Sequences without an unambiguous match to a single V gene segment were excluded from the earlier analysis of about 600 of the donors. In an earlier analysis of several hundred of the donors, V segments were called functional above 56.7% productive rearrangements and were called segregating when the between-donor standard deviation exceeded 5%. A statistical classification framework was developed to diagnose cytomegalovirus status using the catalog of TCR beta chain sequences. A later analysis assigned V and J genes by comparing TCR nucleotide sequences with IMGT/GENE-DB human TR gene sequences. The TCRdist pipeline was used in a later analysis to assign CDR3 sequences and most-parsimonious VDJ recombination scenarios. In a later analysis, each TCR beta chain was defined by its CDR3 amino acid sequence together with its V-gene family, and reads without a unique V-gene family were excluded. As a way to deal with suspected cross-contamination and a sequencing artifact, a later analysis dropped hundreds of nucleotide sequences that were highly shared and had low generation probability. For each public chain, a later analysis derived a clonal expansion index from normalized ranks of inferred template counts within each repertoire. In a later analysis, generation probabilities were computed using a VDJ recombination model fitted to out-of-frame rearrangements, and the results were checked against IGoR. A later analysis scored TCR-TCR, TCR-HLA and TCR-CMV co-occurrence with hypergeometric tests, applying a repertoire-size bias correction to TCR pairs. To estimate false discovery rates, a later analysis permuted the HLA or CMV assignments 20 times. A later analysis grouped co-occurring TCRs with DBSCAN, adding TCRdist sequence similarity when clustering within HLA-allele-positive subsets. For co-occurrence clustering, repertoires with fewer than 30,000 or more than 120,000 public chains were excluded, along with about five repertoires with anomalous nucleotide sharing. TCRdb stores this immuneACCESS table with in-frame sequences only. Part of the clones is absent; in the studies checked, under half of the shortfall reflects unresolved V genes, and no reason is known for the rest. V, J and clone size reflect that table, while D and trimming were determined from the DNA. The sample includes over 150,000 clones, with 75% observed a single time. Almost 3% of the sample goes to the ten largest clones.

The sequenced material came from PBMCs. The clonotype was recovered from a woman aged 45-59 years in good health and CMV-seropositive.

The encoded CDR3 is CASSLSRLYGDEQYF. The bases read TGTGCCAGCAGCTTAAGCCGGCTGTACGGGGACGAGCAGTACTTC. The V and J genes are TRBV7-2 and TRBJ2-7; the D segment could be TRBD2, given 5 matching bases. Deletion took 2 bases off V and 5 bases off J, with a span of 16 bases between the germline ends. The CDR3 measures 15 amino acids from cysteine to phenylalanine. Only CDR3 DNA is held: 45 bases, read in frame from base 1. CDR1 is given as SGHTA and CDR2 as FQGNSA, both from the germline V gene.